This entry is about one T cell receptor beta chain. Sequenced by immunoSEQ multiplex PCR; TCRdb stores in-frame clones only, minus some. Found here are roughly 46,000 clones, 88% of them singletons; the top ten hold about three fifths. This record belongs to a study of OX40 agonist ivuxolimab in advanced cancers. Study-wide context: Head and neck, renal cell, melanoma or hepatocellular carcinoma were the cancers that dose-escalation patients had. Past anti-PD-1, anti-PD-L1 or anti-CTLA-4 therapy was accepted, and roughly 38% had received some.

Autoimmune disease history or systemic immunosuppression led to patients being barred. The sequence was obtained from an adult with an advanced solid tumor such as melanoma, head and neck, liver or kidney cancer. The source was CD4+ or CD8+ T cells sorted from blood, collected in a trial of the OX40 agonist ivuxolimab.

The CDR3 loop reads CASSLFKQGALSNEQFF. The CDR3 coding sequence is TGTGCCAGCAGTTTATTCAAACAGGGGGCACTTTCTAATGAGCAGTTCTTC. The chain combines TRBV28 with TRBJ2-1, with 9 bases matching TRBD1. Germline V CDR1 and CDR2: MDHEN, SYDVKM. V gave up 1 base and J gave up 7 bases; unmatched junction bases: 11. The CDR3 consists of 17 residues.